This TCR beta chain was sequenced for a study of T cells in women clearing cervical HPV infection. Study-wide context: For cases, blood was sampled a median approximately 150 days after lesion detection, interquartile range about 90 to 210 days.

Profiled with immunoSEQ multiplex PCR; TCRdb holds only in-frame clones, not every one. This specimen shows 29,000 or so clones; the ten leading clones hold 2.5% to 3.5%. As for this clone: The CDR3 is cut off 3 residues early in the read; its end comes from the germline J gene.

Germline CDR1 SEHNR, CDR2 FQNEAQ (reference sequence). This CDR3 comprises 14 residues. Specimen: blood buffy coat. This clonotype originated in a woman between 18 and 75 years old with a cervical HPV16 infection that either progressed to CIN3+ or cleared (not recorded which). The chain combines TRBV7-9 with TRBJ1-1, with D possibly being TRBD1 (6 bases). CDR3 loop: CASSYGGGQETAFF. CDR3 bases read: TGTGCCAGCAGCTACGGGGGGGGACAAGAGACA.